This TCR beta chain was identified during a study of T cell responses to AZD1222 COVID-19 vaccine (dated by TCRdb to the early 2020s). With respect to the entire study: AZD1222 recipients given second doses at about 4 weeks or at about 12 weeks were pooled, since spike-specific TCR depth and breadth were not found to differ between the two schedules. A total of around 240 trial participants underwent TCR sequencing, of whom around 200 received two doses of AZD1222 and around 26 received two doses of the MenACWY control vaccine. Trial participants were enrolled into age subgroups of 18-55, 56-69 and 70-plus years, which contained 148, 28 and 57 TCR-sequenced participants, respectively.

The time point label of this sample denotes: baseline before first vaccination. Vaccinee samples came from UK trials COV001 and COV002, including a single-blind randomized controlled phase 2/3 trial of AZD1222 (ChAdOx1 nCoV-19) in healthy adults. Trial participant PBMC samples were collected at day 0 and day 28 after the second dose for TCRbeta chain sequencing. The CDR3 regions of human TCRbeta chains were analyzed by immunosequencing. The authors processed their data as follows. TCRs in the repertoires were matched against a reference library of SARS-CoV-2-specific TCRs that had been generated with the MIRA antigen-specificity platform. Breadth was defined as the fraction of unique TCRs that were SARS-CoV-2-associated, and depth was defined as the fraction of total T cells that were SARS-CoV-2-associated. Using the MIRA data, each spike-specific TCR was mapped to the spike region that the TCR reacts to and placed in a CD4 or CD8 class. Log10-transformed breadth and depth values were compared by one-way ANOVA with Sidak's multiple comparisons tests. Entries here come from immuneACCESS through TCRdb and include only in-frame sequences with V and J called. Some clones fail to appear in such tables; in the studies checked, an unresolved V gene covers under half of the shortfall, and the cause of the remainder is unknown. Clonal size and the V and J genes are those of that table, whereas D and trimming came from the DNA. The sample table records some 200,000 clones; around 94% of these occur just once. The ten largest clones capture around 9.3% of the sample.

Here is what the overall study found, with its caveats: Because no samples from the day 14 peak response were available, repertoires could be characterized only after the peak T cell response. The vaccine-associated CD4 TCRs covered the entire spike protein, and the dominant responses fell in regions 160-218 and 743-854. In the small 56-69-year group, the increase in depth fell short of significance, most likely because of low power. Reportedly, close to half of the unique spike-specific TCRs recognized epitopes lying outside the regions that are mutated in the B.1.351 and B.1.1.7 variants. Conclusions about previously exposed vaccinees are limited, since just 5 to 7 AZD1222 recipients were seropositive for SARS-CoV-2 at baseline. Most participants were white British and females outnumbered males, and the authors suggested that clonal diversity may have been underestimated. A significant rise in spike-specific TCR breadth and depth was observed after two AZD1222 doses relative to day 0 and relative to MenACWY recipients.

This clone was seen a single time. No cognate antigen has been identified for it. Within one base of it there is no much larger clone, and no base qualities were kept. The specimen comprised peripheral blood, sampled on day 0 of AZD1222 vaccination. The sequence was collected from an adult in good health.

At the DNA level, the sequence is TGTGCCAGCAGCAGGGAGGGGTCAGATACTGAAGCTTTCTTT. Translated, this is CASSREGSDTEAFF. The chain is encoded by TRBV27 joined to TRBJ1-1; matching of 5 bases hints at TRBD1 as the D gene. From its cysteine to its phenylalanine, the CDR3 spans 14 amino acids. The retained sequence is limited to the CDR3, 42 bases, with the frame set at the first base. V and J are truncated by 6 bases and 5 bases respectively, leaving an intervening sequence of 16 bases. According to the germline V gene (reference sequence), CDR1 reads MNHEY and CDR2 reads SMNVEV.